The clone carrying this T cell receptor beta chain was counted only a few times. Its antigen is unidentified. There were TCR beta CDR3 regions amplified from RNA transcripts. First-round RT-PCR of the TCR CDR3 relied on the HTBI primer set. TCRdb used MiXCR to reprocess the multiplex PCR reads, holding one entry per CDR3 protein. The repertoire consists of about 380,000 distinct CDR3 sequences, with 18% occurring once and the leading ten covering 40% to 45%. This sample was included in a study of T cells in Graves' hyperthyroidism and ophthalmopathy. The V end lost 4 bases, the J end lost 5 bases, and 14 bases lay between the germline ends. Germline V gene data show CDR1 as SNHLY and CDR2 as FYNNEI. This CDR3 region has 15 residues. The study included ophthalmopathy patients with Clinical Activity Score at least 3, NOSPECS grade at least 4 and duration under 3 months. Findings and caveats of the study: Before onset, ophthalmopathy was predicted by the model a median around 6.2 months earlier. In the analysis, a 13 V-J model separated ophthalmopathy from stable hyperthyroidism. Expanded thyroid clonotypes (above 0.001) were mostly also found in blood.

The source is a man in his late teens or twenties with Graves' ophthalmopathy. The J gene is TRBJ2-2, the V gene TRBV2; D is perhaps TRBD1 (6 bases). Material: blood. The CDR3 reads CASSVSGQGTGELFF. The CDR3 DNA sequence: TGTGCCAGCAGTGTCTCGGGTCAGGGGACCGGGGAGCTGTTTTTT.